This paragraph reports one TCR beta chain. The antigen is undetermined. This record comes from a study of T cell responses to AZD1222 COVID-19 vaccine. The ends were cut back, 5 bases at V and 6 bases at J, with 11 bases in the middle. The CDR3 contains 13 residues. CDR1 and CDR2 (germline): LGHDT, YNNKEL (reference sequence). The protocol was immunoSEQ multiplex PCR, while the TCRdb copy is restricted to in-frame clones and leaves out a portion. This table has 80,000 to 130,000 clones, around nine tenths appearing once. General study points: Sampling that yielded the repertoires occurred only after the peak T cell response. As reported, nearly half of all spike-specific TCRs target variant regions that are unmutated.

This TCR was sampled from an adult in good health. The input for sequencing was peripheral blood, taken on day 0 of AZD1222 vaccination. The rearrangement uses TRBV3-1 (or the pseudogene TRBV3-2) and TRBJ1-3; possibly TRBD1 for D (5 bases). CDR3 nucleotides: TGTGCCAGCAGCTTACGGGGACCAAACACCATATATTTT. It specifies CASSLRGPNTIYF.